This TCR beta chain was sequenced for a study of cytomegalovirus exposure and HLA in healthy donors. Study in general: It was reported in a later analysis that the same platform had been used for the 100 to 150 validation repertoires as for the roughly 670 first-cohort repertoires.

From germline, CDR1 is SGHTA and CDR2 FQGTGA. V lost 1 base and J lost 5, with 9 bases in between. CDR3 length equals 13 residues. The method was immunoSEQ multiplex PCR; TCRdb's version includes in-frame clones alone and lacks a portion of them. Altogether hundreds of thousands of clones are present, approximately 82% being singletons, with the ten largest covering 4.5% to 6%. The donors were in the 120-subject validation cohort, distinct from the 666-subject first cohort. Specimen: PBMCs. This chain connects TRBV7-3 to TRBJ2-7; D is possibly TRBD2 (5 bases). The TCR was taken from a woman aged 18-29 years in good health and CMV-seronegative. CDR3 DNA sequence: TGTGCCAGCAGCTTAAATAGCGAAGACGAGCAGTACTTC. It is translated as CASSLNSEDEQYF.